These T cell receptor beta chains were read from a single sample in a study of shared clonotypes between healthy human individuals. Repertoires were generated with immunoSEQ multiplex PCR, while TCRdb's copy carries only in-frame clones and drops some. Among 90,000 to 130,000 clones listed, about 71% were seen once. The sample comprised memory CD8+ T cells sorted from blood. The receptors were gathered from a woman aged 25-40 years in good health. Each CDR3 is given with its conserved first and last residue. D genes are given only for firm matches. A row's size may be missing; if present it is once, few, many or a size class.

J,D,size,V,CDR3,DNA
TRBJ2-2,.,.,TRBV5-6,CASSFSFGFGDGNTGELFF,TGTGCCAGCAGCTTCAGTTTTGGGTTCGGGGACGGGAACACCGGGGAGCTGTTTTTT
TRBJ2-7,TRBD1,.,TRBV5-1,CASSPDRVSYEQYF,TGCGCCAGCAGCCCAGACAGGGTCTCCTACGAGCAGTACTTC
TRBJ1-1,TRBD1,.,TRBV18,CASSPDGQGYTEAFF,TGTGCCAGCTCACCTGACGGACAGGGGTATACTGAAGCTTTCTTT
TRBJ2-1,TRBD2,.,TRBV25-1,CASSGTSGRIGEQFF,TGTGCCAGCAGTGGGACTAGCGGGAGAATTGGTGAGCAGTTCTTC
TRBJ2-7,.,.,TRBV11-3,CASSPILGQGTYEQYF,TGTGCCAGCAGCCCTATTCTCGGGCAGGGTACCTACGAGCAGTACTTC
TRBJ2-7,TRBD2,.,TRBV5-1,CASSRGTSGGSYEQYF,TGCGCCAGCAGCCGGGGGACGAGCGGGGGATCCTACGAGCAGTACTTC
TRBJ1-2,.,few,TRBV7-9,CASSLVLGPGGGYTF,TGTGCCAGCAGCTTAGTTCTGGGCCCTGGCGGAGGCTACACCTTC
TRBJ1-1,.,.,TRBV4-1,CASSQDEGMNTEAFF,TGCGCCAGCAGCCAAGATGAGGGGATGAACACTGAAGCTTTCTTT
TRBJ2-4,TRBD2,.,TRBV2,CASSDAPAGFQYF,TGTGCCAGCAGTGATGCCCCAGCGGGGTTTCAGTACTTC
TRBJ2-3,TRBD2,few,TRBV6-4,CASSDSSGRGDTQYF,TGTGCCAGCAGTGACTCTAGCGGGAGAGGAGATACGCAGTATTTT
TRBJ1-1,TRBD1,.,TRBV7-9,CASGQENTEAFF,TGTGCCAGCGGACAGGAGAACACTGAAGCTTTCTTT
TRBJ1-3,.,.,TRBV30,CAWSVPRASGNTIYF,TGTGCCTGGAGTGTACCCAGGGCGTCGGGAAACACCATATATTTT
TRBJ1-1,.,.,TRBV25-1,CASSEFPPREGRTEAFF,TGTGCCAGCAGTGAATTCCCACCGCGCGAAGGGAGGACTGAAGCTTTCTTT
TRBJ2-7,.,.,TRBV23-1,CASSQPRGGSDEQYF,TGCGCCAGCAGTCAGCCTAGGGGGGGATCTGACGAGCAGTACTTC
TRBJ1-1,.,many,TRBV6-4,CASSDKETTEAFF,TGTGCCAGCAGTGACAAGGAGACCACTGAAGCTTTCTTT
TRBJ2-2,.,.,TRBV12-1,CASTPVATNTGELFF,TGTGCCAGCACCCCGGTAGCGACGAACACCGGGGAGCTGTTTTTT
TRBJ2-2,.,.,TRBV7-6,CASSPAGGGELFF,TGTGCCAGCAGCCCGGCAGGAGGCGGGGAGCTGTTTTTT
TRBJ2-1,.,.,TRBV5-6,CASSLEISSYNEQFF,TGTGCCAGCAGCTTGGAGATTAGCTCCTACAATGAGCAGTTCTTC
TRBJ2-7,.,.,TRBV28,CASSNRALRTYEQYF,TGTGCCAGCAGTAACCGGGCTCTTAGGACCTACGAGCAGTACTTC
TRBJ2-2,.,.,TRBV2,CASGPGPYVGTGELFF,TGTGCCAGCGGCCCGGGTCCCTACGTGGGCACCGGGGAGCTGTTTTTT
TRBJ2-7,.,.,TRBV28,CASSLDRAMRYEQYF,TGTGCCAGCAGTTTGGACAGAGCGATGCGCTACGAGCAGTACTTC
TRBJ1-2,.,once,TRBV5-4,CASSLGTANYGYTF,TGTGCCAGCAGCTTGGGAACAGCTAATTATGGCTACACCTTC
TRBJ2-3,TRBD1,.,TRBV11-3,CASSPPLAAGQEHPDTQYF,TGTGCCAGCAGCCCCCCGCTGGCTGCGGGACAGGAACACCCCGATACGCAGTATTTT
TRBJ2-1,.,.,TRBV5-1,CASSPRPYNEQFF,TGCGCCAGCAGCCCCCGACCCTACAATGAGCAGTTCTTC
TRBJ2-3,.,.,TRBV5-1,CASSLEGTDTQYF,TGCGCCAGCAGCTTGGAGGGCACAGATACGCAGTATTTT
TRBJ1-5,.,many,TRBV6-5,CASRAWQGSNQPQHF,TGTGCCAGCAGGGCTTGGCAGGGCAGCAATCAGCCCCAGCATTTT
TRBJ2-1,.,many,TRBV7-9,CASSLSSRNEQFF,TGTGCCAGCAGCTTGAGTTCCAGGAATGAGCAGTTCTTC
TRBJ2-2,TRBD2,.,TRBV10-3,CATHRGREAGELFF,TGTGCCACCCACCGGGGGAGGGAGGCCGGGGAGCTGTTTTTT
TRBJ2-5,TRBD1,once,TRBV7-8,CASSLDRGETQYF,TGTGCCAGCAGCTTAGACAGGGGAGAGACCCAGTACTTC
TRBJ2-7,TRBD1,.,TRBV2,CASRQIPGQGTYEQYF,TGTGCCAGCAGGCAGATCCCGGGACAGGGGACCTACGAGCAGTACTTC
TRBJ2-7,.,.,TRBV27,CASSPSGRISYEQYF,TGTGCCAGCAGTCCTTCGGGCCGTATCTCCTACGAGCAGTACTTC
TRBJ2-1,.,few,TRBV9,CASSSRGANYNEQFF,TGTGCCAGCAGCTCCCGCGGGGCTAACTACAATGAGCAGTTCTTC
TRBJ2-1,TRBD2,few,TRBV7-9,CASSPPGGSAYNEQFF,TGTGCCAGCAGCCCTCCGGGCGGGAGTGCCTACAATGAGCAGTTCTTC
TRBJ1-1,.,.,TRBV7-6,CASSFMGYTEAFF,TGTGCCAGCAGCTTCATGGGTTACACTGAAGCTTTCTTT
TRBJ2-7,.,.,TRBV19,CASSTSPTRLTYEQYF,TGTGCCAGTAGTACAAGCCCGACTAGACTTACCTACGAGCAGTACTTC
TRBJ1-3,.,.,TRBV7-2,CASSPNTGVGNTIYF,TGTGCCAGCAGCCCAAACACAGGCGTCGGAAACACCATATATTTT
TRBJ2-3,TRBD2,.,TRBV19,CASSSLAGEVDTQYF,TGTGCCAGTAGTTCGCTAGCGGGAGAAGTAGATACGCAGTATTTT
TRBJ1-1,.,.,TRBV10-3,CAISGPGLTYGFF,TGTGCCATCAGTGGGCCAGGACTGACCTACGGTTTCTTT
TRBJ2-7,TRBD1,few,TRBV4-2,CASSLKTGTGSIEQYF,TGTGCCAGCAGCCTTAAAACCGGGACAGGGTCAATCGAGCAGTACTTC
TRBJ2-1,TRBD2,many,TRBV7-6,CASSLVASGSSYNEQFF,TGTGCCAGCAGCTTAGTGGCTAGCGGGAGCTCCTACAATGAGCAGTTCTTC
TRBJ2-7,TRBD2,.,TRBV7-7,CASSLGRGAYEQYF,TGTGCCAGCAGCTTAGGGCGGGGGGCCTACGAGCAGTACTTC